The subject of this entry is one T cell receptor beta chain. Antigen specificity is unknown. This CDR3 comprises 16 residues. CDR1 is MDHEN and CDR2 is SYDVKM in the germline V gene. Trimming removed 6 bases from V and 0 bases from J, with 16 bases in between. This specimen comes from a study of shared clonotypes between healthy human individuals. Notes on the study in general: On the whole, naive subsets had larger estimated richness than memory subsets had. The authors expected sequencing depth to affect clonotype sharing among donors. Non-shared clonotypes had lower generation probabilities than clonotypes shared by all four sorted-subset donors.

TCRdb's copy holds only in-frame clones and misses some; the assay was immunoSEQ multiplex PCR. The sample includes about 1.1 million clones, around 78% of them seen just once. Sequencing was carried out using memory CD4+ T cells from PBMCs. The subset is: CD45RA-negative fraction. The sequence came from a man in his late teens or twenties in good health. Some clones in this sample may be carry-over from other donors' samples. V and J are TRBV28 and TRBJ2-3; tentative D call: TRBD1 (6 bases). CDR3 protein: CASRIQGGASTDTQYF. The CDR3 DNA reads TGTGCCAGCAGAATCCAAGGGGGTGCGAGCACAGATACGCAGTATTTT.